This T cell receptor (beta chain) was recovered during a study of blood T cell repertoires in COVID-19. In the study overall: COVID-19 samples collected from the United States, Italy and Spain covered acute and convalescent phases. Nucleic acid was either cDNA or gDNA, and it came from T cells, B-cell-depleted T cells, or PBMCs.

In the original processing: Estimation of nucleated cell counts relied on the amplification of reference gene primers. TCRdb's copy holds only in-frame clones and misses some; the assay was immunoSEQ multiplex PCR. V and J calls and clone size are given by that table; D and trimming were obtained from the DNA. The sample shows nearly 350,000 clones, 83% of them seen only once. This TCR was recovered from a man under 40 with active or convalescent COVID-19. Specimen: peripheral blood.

CDR3 residues: CASSLTRTGRYEQYF. The CDR3 nucleotides read TGTGCCAGCAGCCTCACCAGGACAGGGAGGTACGAGCAGTACTTC. The chain joins TRBV5-5 to TRBJ2-7, with TRBD1 identical over 8 bases. Trimming at V came to 4 bases and at J to 4 bases, leaving 10 bases not matched to a gene. Germline loops: CDR1 SGHKS, CDR2 YYEKEE (reference sequence). The CDR3 consists of 15 residues. Based on the CDR3 plus reference TRBV5-5 and TRBJ2-7, the full variable domain is DAGVTQSPTHLIKTRGQQVTLRCSPISGHKSVSWYQQVLGQGPQFIFQYYEKEERGRGNFPDRFSARQFPNYSSELNVNALLLGDSALYLCASSLTRTGRYEQYFGPGTRLTVT.